One and the same sample provided the 5 T cell receptor beta chains below, sequenced in a study of blood T cell repertoires in COVID-19. The table came from immunoSEQ multiplex PCR; TCRdb's copy has only in-frame clones and leaves some out. The sample holds about 170,000 clones, about 86% seen once. Source material: peripheral blood. Every receptor here comes from a human donor with acute or convalescent COVID-19. The donor label of this sample is uncertain.

Only one count was recorded for this clone. This chain connects TRBV6-2 or TRBV6-3 to TRBJ1-6; TRBD1 aligns across 9 bases. Germline lookup yields CDR1 MNHEY and CDR2 SVGEGT. The CDR3 consists of 16 residues. With V trimmed by 6 bases and J by 4 bases, 7 bases remained unmatched. DNA of the CDR3: TGTGCCAGCAGCTCTTCGGGACAGGGATATAATTCACCCCTCCACTTT. It specifies CASSSSGQGYNSPLHF.

The CDR3 protein is CASSVDQLTDTQYF. The CDR3 bases are TGTGCCAGCAGCGTAGACCAACTCACAGATACGCAGTATTTT. The chain carries TRBV9 and TRBJ2-3; D unclear. V gave up 0 bases and J gave up 2 bases, with 7 bases separating them. The CDR3 covers 14 residues. Germline CDR1 and CDR2: SGDLS and YYNGEE.

The chain couples TRBV4-1 to TRBJ2-5, with no clear D. Germline loops: CDR1 MGHRA, CDR2 YSYEKL. The CDR3 has 15 residues. Trimming stripped 4 bases from V and 2 bases from J, with 14 bases between. This CDR3 reads CASSPLRQIQETQYF. CDR3 nucleotide sequence: TGCGCCAGCAGCCCCCTGCGGCAGATACAAGAGACCCAGTACTTC.

The J gene is TRBJ2-2, the V gene TRBV19, with 7 bases identical to TRBD1. V was clipped by 3 bases and J by 5 bases; unmatched bases: 9. Germline values: CDR1 LNHDA, CDR2 SQIVND (reference sequence). The CDR3 sequence is 16 residues long. CDR3 residues: CASSIPQGVGTGELFF. DNA of the CDR3: TGTGCCAGTAGTATTCCCCAGGGGGTTGGAACCGGGGAGCTGTTTTTT. The full variable domain, completed using reference TRBV19 and TRBJ2-2, is DGGITQSPKYLFRKEGQNVTLSCEQNLNHDAMYWYRQDPGQGLRLIYYSQIVNDFQKGDIAEGYSVSREKKESFPLTVTSAQKNPTAFYLCASSIPQGVGTGELFFGEGSRLTVL.

This chain joins TRBV19 and TRBJ2-1; tentative D call: TRBD2 (7 bases). Germline V lookup: CDR1 LNHDA, CDR2 SQIVND (reference sequence). Trimming took 6 bases from V and 0 from J, leaving 12 bases between them. The CDR3 extends over 15 amino acids. CDR3 residues: CASRGGDGSYNEQFF. The CDR3 nucleotides are TGTGCCAGTAGAGGGGGGGACGGCTCCTACAATGAGCAGTTCTTC.